The 12 T cell receptor beta chains in this list originate from one sample, sequenced in a study of shared clonotypes between healthy human individuals. This table comes from immunoSEQ multiplex PCR, and its TCRdb copy is limited to in-frame clones, with some not included. Of around 1.6 million clones in the sample, 95% to 99% were seen once. Input material: naive CD4+ T cells sorted from blood. The subset was: CD45RA+ positively selected. These receptors were collected from a man aged 30 to 45 in good health.

The chain recombines TRBV28 with TRBJ2-7, with 13 bases aligning to TRBD2. V trimming: 5 bases; J trimming: 3 bases; junction bases outside the gene matches: 4. The CDR3 contains 15 residues. In germline, CDR1 is MDHEN, CDR2 SYDVKM. The CDR3 region is CASSRLAGGYYEQYF. CDR3 DNA sequence: TGTGCCAGCAGTCGACTAGCGGGAGGCTACTACGAGCAGTACTTC.

This clone showed up just once. The V gene is TRBV28, the J gene TRBJ1-1; D unclear. This CDR3 contains 16 residues. CDR1 and CDR2 from the germline V gene are MDHEN and SYDVKM. V dropped 7 bases and J dropped 6 bases, with 24 bases sitting between them. DNA of the CDR3: TGTGCCAGCAAACTTCTTGGGATATACAGTGGGGCTGAAGCTTTCTTT. Its translation: CASKLLGIYSGAEAFF. The complete variable domain, with remaining parts taken from reference TRBV28 and TRBJ1-1, reads DVKVTQSSRYLVKRTGEKVFLECVQDMDHENMFWYRQDPGLGLRLIYFSYDVKMKEKGDIPEGYSVSREKKERFSLILESASTNQTSMYLCASKLLGIYSGAEAFFGQGTRLTVV.

This clone was observed once. The chain recombines TRBV21-1 with TRBJ2-1; TRBD2 is taken as the D call from the table, unchecked against the DNA. TRBV21-1 constitutes a pseudogene. The CDR3 has 14 residues. CDR3 protein: CASTLVRVYNEQFF. DNA of the CDR3: TGTGCCAGCACACTAGTAAGGGTTTACAATGAGCAGTTCTTC.

J is TRBJ1-2 and V is TRBV5-1; 8 nucleotides align to TRBD1. V lost 2 bases and J lost 3; bases outside the gene matches: 3. The CDR3 runs 14 residues. The germline V gene encodes CDR1 SGHRS and CDR2 YFSETQ. The CDR3 region is CASSFAGQDYGYTF. The CDR3 DNA follows: TGCGCCAGCAGCTTCGCGGGACAGGACTATGGCTACACCTTC.

This clone was observed once. The rearrangement uses TRBV2 and TRBJ2-1; 7 nucleotides agree with TRBD2. The CDR3 spans 14 residues. V was pared by 6 bases and J by 7 bases, with 9 bases of the junction left unmatched. Germline assignment: CDR1 SNHLY and CDR2 FYNNEI. This CDR3 reads CASRGGVALNEQFF. CDR3 nucleotide sequence: TGTGCCAGCAGGGGGGGGGTCGCCCTAAATGAGCAGTTCTTC.

The chain joins TRBV5-4 to TRBJ2-1, with 8 bases matching TRBD2. V lost 4 bases to trimming and J lost 10 bases; unmatched junction nucleotides: 16. This CDR3 spans 16 amino acids. Germline V gene sequence: CDR1 SGHNT, CDR2 YYREEE (reference sequence). CDR3 sequence (DNA): TGTGCCAGCAGCCAGGGACTAGGCCTCACCGGGGGGGAGCAGTTCTTC. Residues: CASSQGLGLTGGEQFF.

This chain links TRBV9 with TRBJ2-1, with TRBD2 matching over 7 bases. The CDR3 runs 16 residues. Germline values: CDR1 SGDLS, CDR2 YYNGEE. The V gene end was trimmed by 0 bases and the J gene end by 7 bases; junction bases not matched to a gene: 10. The CDR3 sequence: CASSVDEGGPWNEQFF. The CDR3 nucleotides read TGTGCCAGCAGCGTAGATGAGGGAGGGCCCTGGAATGAGCAGTTCTTC.

This chain links TRBV7-2 with TRBJ1-1; D call uncertain. From germline, CDR1 is SGHTA and CDR2 FQGNSA. This CDR3 has 13 residues. V was cut by 5 bases and J by 6 bases, with 13 bases left in between. The CDR3 reads CASSLKRASEAFF. CDR3 sequence (DNA): TGTGCCAGCAGCCTGAAAAGGGCCTCTGAAGCTTTCTTT. Looking up the rest from reference TRBV7-2 and TRBJ1-1 gives the full variable domain: GAGVSQSPSNKVTEKGKDVELRCDPISGHTALYWYRQSLGQGLEFLIYFQGNSAPDKSGLPSDRFSAERTGGSVSTLTIQRTQQEDSAVYLCASSLKRASEAFFGQGTRLTVV.

The rearrangement uses TRBV6-1 and TRBJ1-3; D call uncertain. Germline values: CDR1 MNHNS, CDR2 SASEGT. This CDR3 contains 14 residues. The V and J ends lost 8 bases and 4 bases respectively, with 15 bases between them. The CDR3 sequence is CASSLLQLGNTIYF. As DNA, the CDR3 is TGTGCCAGCTCCCTCTTGCAGTTGGGAAACACCATATATTTT.

The chain joins TRBV9 to TRBJ1-2; 8 nucleotides agree with TRBD1. The CDR3 totals 16 residues. Germline V lookup: CDR1 SGDLS, CDR2 YYNGEE. V lost 3 bases to trimming and J lost 0 bases; unmatched junction nucleotides: 7. CDR3 protein: CASSEGTGEANYGYTF. CDR3 DNA sequence: TGTGCCAGCAGCGAGGGGACAGGAGAAGCTAACTATGGCTACACCTTC.

The V and J genes are TRBV5-1 and TRBJ1-4, with D possibly matching TRBD1 (5 bases). The V gene lost 7 bases and the J gene lost 8 bases, with 18 bases spanning the gap. The CDR3 contains 14 residues. The germline V gene has CDR1 SGHRS and CDR2 YFSETQ. The chain's CDR3 is CASRPVRGEEKLFF. The CDR3 bases are TGCGCCAGCCGCCCGGTCCGGGGGGAGGAAAAACTGTTTTTT.

This clone was observed once. The chain uses TRBV6-5 and TRBJ1-5; no reliable D call. The germline V gene encodes CDR1 MNHEY and CDR2 SVGAGI. The CDR3 loop spans 14 amino acids. V lost 2 bases and J lost 7, with 12 bases in between. CDR3 in amino acids: CASSYRRVAQPQHF. CDR3 nucleotides: TGTGCCAGCAGTTACAGGAGGGTCGCGCAGCCCCAGCATTTT.